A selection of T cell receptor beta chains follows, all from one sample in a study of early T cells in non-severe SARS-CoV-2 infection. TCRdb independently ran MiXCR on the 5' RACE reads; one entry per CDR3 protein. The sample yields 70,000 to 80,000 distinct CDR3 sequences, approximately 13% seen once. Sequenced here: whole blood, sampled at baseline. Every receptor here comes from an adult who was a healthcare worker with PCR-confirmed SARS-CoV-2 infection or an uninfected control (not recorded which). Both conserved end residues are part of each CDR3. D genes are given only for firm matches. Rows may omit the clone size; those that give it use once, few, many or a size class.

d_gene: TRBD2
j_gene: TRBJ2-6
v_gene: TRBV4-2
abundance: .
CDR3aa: CATRTSGASGANVLTF
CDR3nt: TGTGCCACCCGGACTAGCGGGGCGTCTGGGGCCAACGTCCTGACTTTC

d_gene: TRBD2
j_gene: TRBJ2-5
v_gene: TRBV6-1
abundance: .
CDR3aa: CASTAGDSGETQYF
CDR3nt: TGTGCCAGCACCGCGGGGGATAGCGGGGAGACCCAGTACTTC

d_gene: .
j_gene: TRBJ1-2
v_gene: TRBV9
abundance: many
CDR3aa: CASSASTINYGYTF
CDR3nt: TGTGCCAGCAGCGCGTCGACAATTAACTATGGCTACACCTTC

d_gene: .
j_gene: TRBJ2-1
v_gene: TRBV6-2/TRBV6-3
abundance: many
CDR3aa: CASSESPGPTGEQFF
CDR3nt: TGTGCCAGCAGTGAATCCCCTGGTCCGACCGGTGAGCAGTTCTTC

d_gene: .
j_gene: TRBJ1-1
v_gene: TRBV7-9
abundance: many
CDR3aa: CASSLVQGTEAFF
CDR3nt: TGTGCCAGCAGCTTAGTACAGGGAACTGAAGCTTTCTTT

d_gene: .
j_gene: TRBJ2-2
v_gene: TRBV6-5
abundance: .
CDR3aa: CASSYFHTGELFF
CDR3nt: TGTGCCAGCAGTTACTTCCATACCGGGGAGCTGTTTTTT

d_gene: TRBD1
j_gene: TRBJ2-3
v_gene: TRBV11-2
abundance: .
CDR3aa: CASSLDGQGGDTQYF
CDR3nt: TGTGCCAGCAGCTTAGACGGACAGGGGGGAGATACGCAGTATTTT

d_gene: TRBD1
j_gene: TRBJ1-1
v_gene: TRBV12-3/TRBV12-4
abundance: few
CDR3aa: CASSYGTGTEAFF
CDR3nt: TGTGCCAGCAGTTACGGGACAGGGACTGAAGCTTTCTTT

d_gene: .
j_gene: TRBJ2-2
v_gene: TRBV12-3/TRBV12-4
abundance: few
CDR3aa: CASSLVPQGLGGELFF
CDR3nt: TGTGCCAGCAGTTTAGTCCCGCAGGGCTTGGGCGGGGAGCTGTTTTTT

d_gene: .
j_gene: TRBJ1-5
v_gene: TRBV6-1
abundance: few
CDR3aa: CASSPRVIQPQHF
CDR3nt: TGTGCCAGCAGCCCCAGGGTGATACAGCCCCAGCATTTT

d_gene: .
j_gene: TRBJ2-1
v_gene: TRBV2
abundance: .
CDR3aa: CASSEAGQRAYEQFF
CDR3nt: TGTGCCAGCAGTGAAGCGGGCCAACGGGCCTATGAGCAGTTCTTC

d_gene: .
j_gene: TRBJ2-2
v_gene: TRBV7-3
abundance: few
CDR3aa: CASSKMAVDTGELFF
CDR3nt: TGTGCCAGCAGTAAGATGGCGGTGGATACCGGGGAGCTGTTTTTT

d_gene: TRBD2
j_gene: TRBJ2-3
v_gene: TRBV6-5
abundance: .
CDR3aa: CASSYSRQSGGATDTQYF
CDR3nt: TGTGCCAGCAGTTACTCGAGGCAAAGCGGGGGGGCAACAGATACGCAGTATTTT

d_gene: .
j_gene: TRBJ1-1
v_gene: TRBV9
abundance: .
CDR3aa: CASSVEPRTEAFF
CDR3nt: TGTGCCAGCAGCGTAGAGCCCAGAACTGAAGCTTTCTTT

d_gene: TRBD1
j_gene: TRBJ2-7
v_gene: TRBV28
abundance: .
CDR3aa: CASSLVRGPYEQYF
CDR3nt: TGTGCCAGCAGTTTAGTCAGGGGGCCCTACGAGCAGTACTTC

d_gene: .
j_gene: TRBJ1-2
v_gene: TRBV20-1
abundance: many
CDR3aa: CSARDQGYGYTF
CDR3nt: TGCAGTGCTAGAGATCAGGGCTATGGCTACACCTTC

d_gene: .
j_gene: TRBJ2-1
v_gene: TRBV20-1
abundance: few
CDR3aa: CSARDNNEQFF
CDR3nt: TGCAGTGCCCGCGACAACAATGAGCAGTTCTTC

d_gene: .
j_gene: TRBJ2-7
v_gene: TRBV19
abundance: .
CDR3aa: CASSIGSTGAYEQYF
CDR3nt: TGCGCCAGTAGTATAGGGTCGACCGGGGCCTACGAGCAGTACTTC

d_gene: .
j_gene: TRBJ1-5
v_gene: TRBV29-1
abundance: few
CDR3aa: CSVEDSGSLRVANQPQHF
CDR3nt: TGCAGCGTTGAAGATTCGGGATCATTGAGGGTCGCGAATCAGCCCCAGCATTTT

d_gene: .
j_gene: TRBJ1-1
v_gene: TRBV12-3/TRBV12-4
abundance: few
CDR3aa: CASSDNEAFF
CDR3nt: TGTGCCAGCAGTGACAATGAAGCTTTCTTT

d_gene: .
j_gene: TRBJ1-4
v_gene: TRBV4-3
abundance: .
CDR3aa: CASSQGRYNEKLFF
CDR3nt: TGCGCCAGCAGCCAAGGGCGGTATAATGAAAAACTGTTTTTT

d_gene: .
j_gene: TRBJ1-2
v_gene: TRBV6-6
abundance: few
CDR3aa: CASSYSSTGLEDGYTF
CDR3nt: TGTGCCAGCAGTTACTCCTCTACAGGGCTGGAAGATGGCTACACCTTC

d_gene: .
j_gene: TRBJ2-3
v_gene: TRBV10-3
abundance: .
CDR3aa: CAISLGISTDTQYF
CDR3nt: TGTGCCATCAGTCTAGGGATAAGCACAGATACGCAGTATTTT

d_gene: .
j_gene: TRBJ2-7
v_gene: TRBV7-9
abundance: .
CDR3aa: CASSLNEVSEQYF
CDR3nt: TGTGCCAGCAGCTTAAATGAGGTTAGCGAGCAGTACTTC

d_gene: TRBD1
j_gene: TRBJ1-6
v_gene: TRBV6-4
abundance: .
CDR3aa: CASSQGGRDNSPLHF
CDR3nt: TGTGCCAGCAGCCAGGGGGGACGGGATAATTCACCCCTCCACTTT

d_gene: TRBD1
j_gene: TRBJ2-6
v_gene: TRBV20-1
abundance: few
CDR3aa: CSAREYRGTLTGANVLTF
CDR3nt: TGCAGTGCTAGAGAATACAGGGGGACCCTCACTGGGGCCAACGTCCTGACTTTC

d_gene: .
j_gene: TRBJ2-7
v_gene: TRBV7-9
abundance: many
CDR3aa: CASSPQGIHEQYF
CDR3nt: TGTGCCAGCAGCCCGCAGGGTATCCACGAGCAGTACTTC

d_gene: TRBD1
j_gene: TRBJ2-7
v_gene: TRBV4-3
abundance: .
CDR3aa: CASSSRQGVGEQYF
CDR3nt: TGCGCCAGCAGCTCCCGACAGGGAGTAGGCGAGCAGTACTTC

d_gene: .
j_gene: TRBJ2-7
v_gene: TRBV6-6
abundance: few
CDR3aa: CASNRGKYYEQYF
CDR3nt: TGTGCCAGTAACAGAGGGAAATACTACGAGCAGTACTTC

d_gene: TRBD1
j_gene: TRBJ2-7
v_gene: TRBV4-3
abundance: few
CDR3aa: CASSQDYPGGYEQYF
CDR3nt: TGCGCCAGCAGCCAAGATTACCCAGGGGGCTACGAGCAGTACTTC

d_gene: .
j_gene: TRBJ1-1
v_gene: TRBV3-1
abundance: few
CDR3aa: CASSQDPRPNTEAFF
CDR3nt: TGTGCCAGCAGCCAAGATCCCAGGCCGAACACTGAAGCTTTCTTT

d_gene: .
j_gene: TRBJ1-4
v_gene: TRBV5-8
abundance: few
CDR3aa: CASSPLRRDANEKLFF
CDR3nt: TGTGCCAGCAGCCCTCTTCGGCGGGACGCTAATGAAAAACTGTTTTTT

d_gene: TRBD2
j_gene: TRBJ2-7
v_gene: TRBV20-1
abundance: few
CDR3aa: CSARVAGVLHEQYF
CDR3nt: TGCAGTGCTAGGGTAGCGGGGGTTCTCCACGAGCAGTACTTC

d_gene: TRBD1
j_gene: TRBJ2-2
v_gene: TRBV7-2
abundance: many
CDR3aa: CASSPRTGRRTTGELFF
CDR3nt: TGTGCCAGCAGCCCTAGGACAGGGAGAAGGACAACCGGGGAGCTGTTTTTT

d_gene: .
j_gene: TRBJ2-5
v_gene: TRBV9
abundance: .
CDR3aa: CASSVAGSPQETQYF
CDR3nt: TGTGCCAGCAGCGTAGCTGGAAGCCCCCAAGAGACCCAGTACTTC

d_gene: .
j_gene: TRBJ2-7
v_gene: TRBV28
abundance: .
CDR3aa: CASSFIQGVSDEQYF
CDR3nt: TGTGCCAGCAGTTTTATCCAGGGCGTGTCGGACGAGCAGTACTTC

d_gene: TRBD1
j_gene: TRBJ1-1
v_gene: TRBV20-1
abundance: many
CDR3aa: CSARAGTVGDTEAFF
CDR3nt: TGCAGTGCTAGAGCTGGGACAGTGGGGGACACTGAAGCTTTCTTT

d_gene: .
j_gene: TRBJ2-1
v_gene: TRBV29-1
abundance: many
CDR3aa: CSVDRDSSYNEQFF
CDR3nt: TGCAGCGTTGACCGGGACTCGTCCTACAATGAGCAGTTCTTC

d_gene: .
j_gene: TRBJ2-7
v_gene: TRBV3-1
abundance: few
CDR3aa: CASSQDLGYEQYF
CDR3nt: TGTGCCAGCAGCCAAGATTTGGGATACGAGCAGTACTTC

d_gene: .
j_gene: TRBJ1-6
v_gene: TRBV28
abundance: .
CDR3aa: CASSFSHSGSPLHF
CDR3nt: TGTGCCAGCAGTTTTTCCCACAGTGGTTCACCCCTCCACTTT

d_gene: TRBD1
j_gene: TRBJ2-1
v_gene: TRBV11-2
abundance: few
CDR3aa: CATGTGYNEQFF
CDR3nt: TGTGCTACCGGGACAGGTTACAATGAGCAGTTCTTC

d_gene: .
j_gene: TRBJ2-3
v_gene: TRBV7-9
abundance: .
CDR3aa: CASSLKGLLTDTQYF
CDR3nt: TGTGCCAGCAGCTTAAAAGGCCTACTCACAGATACGCAGTATTTT

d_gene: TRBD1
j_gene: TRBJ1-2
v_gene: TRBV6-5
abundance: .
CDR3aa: CANRSGGADYGYTF
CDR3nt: TGTGCCAACAGGTCAGGGGGCGCTGATTATGGCTACACCTTC

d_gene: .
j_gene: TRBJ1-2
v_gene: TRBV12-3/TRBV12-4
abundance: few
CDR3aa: CASSPTLAAGRIYGYTF
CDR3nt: TGTGCCAGCAGTCCAACTTTAGCGGCAGGGAGAATCTATGGCTACACCTTC

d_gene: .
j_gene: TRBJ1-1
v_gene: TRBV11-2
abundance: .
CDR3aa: CASSLGSIKMNTEVFF
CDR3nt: TGTGCCAGCAGCTTAGGTTCTATCAAGATGAACACTGAAGTTTTCTTT

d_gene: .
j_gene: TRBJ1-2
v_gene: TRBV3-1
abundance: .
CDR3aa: CASRDRNNYGYTF
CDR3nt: TGTGCCAGCAGAGACAGAAATAACTATGGCTACACCTTC

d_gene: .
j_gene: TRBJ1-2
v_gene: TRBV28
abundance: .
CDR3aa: CASSSTTPGPPNYGYTF
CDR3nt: TGTGCCAGCAGTTCTACAACCCCGGGGCCACCTAACTATGGCTACACCTTC

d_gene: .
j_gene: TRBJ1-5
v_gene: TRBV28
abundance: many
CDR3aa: CASSLGAGPRYQPQHF
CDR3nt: TGTGCCAGCAGTTTAGGTGCGGGGCCACGTTATCAGCCCCAGCATTTT

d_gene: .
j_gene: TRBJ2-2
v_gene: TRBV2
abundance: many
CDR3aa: CASSVIGELFF
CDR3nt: TGTGCCAGCAGTGTTATCGGGGAGCTGTTTTTT

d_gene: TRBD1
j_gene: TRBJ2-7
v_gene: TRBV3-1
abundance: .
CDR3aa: CASSQALGQRTYEQYF
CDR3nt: TGTGCCAGCAGCCAAGCCCTGGGACAGAGAACCTACGAGCAGTACTTC

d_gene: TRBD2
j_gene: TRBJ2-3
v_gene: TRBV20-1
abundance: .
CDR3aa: CSPRGTRNTDTQYF
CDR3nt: TGCAGCCCTAGGGGGACTAGAAACACAGATACGCAGTATTTT

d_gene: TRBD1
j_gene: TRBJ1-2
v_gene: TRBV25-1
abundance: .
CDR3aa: CATHGTGYGYTF
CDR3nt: TGTGCCACCCATGGGACAGGGTATGGCTACACCTTC

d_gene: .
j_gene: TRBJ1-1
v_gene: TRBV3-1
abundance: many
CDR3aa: CASSPPFGGEAFF
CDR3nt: TGTGCCAGCAGCCCACCTTTCGGGGGGGAAGCTTTCTTT

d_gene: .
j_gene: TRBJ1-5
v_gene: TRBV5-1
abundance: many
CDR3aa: CASSLAGGRPQHF
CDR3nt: TGCGCCAGCAGCTTGGCTGGTGGGCGGCCCCAGCATTTT

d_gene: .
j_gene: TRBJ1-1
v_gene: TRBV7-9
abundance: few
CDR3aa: CASSLTVDTEAFF
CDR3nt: TGTGCCAGCAGCTTAACGGTCGACACTGAAGCTTTCTTT

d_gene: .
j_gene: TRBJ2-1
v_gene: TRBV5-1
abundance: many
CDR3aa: CASSAPLGAEPNEQFF
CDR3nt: TGCGCCAGCAGCGCCCCCCTCGGGGCGGAACCCAATGAGCAGTTCTTC

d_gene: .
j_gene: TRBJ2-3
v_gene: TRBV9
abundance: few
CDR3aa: CASSVGLSNTDTQYF
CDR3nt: TGTGCCAGCAGCGTAGGATTATCTAACACAGATACGCAGTATTTT

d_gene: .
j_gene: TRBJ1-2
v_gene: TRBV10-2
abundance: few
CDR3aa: CASSAPFSGRGYGYTF
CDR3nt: TGCGCCAGCAGTGCCCCGTTCTCCGGACGTGGCTATGGCTACACCTTC

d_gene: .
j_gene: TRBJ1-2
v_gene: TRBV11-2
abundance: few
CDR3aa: CASSGIQGLTYGYTF
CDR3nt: TGTGCCAGCAGCGGCATACAGGGTTTGACTTATGGCTACACCTTC

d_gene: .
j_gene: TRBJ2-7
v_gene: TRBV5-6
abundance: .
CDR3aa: CASSIWIGYEQYF
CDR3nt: TGTGCCAGCAGCATTTGGATCGGTTACGAGCAGTACTTC